This paragraph covers one T cell receptor (beta chain) sequence. Libraries were prepared by immunoSEQ multiplex PCR; TCRdb keeps only in-frame clonotypes and omits some of them. The table has about 120,000 clones, about 90% seen once. This entry belongs to a study of T cell responses to AZD1222 COVID-19 vaccine. CDR3 length equals 12 residues. The trim removed 3 bases at V and 7 bases at J, leaving 3 bases unmatched. The germline V gene has CDR1 SGDLS and CDR2 YYNGEE. The specimen comprised peripheral blood, sampled on day 0 of AZD1222 vaccination. The rearrangement joins TRBV9 to TRBJ1-1; 7 bases are shared with TRBD1. The clonotype originates from an adult in good health. DNA of the CDR3: TGTGCCAGCAGCGCGAACAGGGGTGAAGCTTTCTTT. Protein sequence: CASSANRGEAFF.